This TCR beta chain was captured in a study of blood T cell repertoires in COVID-19. The repertoire was sequenced with immunoSEQ multiplex PCR; TCRdb's copy has only in-frame clones and lacks some. The data show approximately 250,000 clones, with less than 95% seen just once and around 2.8% held by the top ten. Germline lookup yields CDR1 SEHNR and CDR2 FQNEAQ (reference sequence). The CDR3 is 16 residues long. V trimming: 5 bases; J trimming: 5 bases; junction bases outside the gene matches: 12. The sequencing input was PBMCs or T cells enriched from blood (not recorded which). The V and J genes are TRBV7-9 and TRBJ1-2, with 9 bases that match TRBD1. This TCR was recovered from a middle-aged man who had been exposed to COVID-19. The CDR3, as DNA: TGTGCCAGCAGCCCCTTTCCAGGACAGGGGACGTATGGCTACACCTTC. Translation gives CASSPFPGQGTYGYTF.